This T cell receptor (beta chain) emerged from a study of blood T cell repertoires in COVID-19. Looking at the study overall: The samples span acute and convalescent COVID-19 from the United States, Italy and Spain. PBMCs, B-cell-depleted T cells, or T cells provided the cDNA or gDNA that made up the material.

The CDR3 covers 13 residues. V lost 4 bases to trimming and J lost 5 bases, with 12 bases between them. Per germline, CDR1 LNHDA and CDR2 SQIVND (reference sequence). Some clones are missing from TCRdb's copy, which holds only in-frame ones; the method was immunoSEQ multiplex PCR. This table has 350,000 to 400,000 clones, approximately 90% appearing once. The chain uses TRBV19 and TRBJ2-7; the D gene is possibly TRBD2 (6 bases). The sample was PBMCs or T cells enriched from blood (not recorded which). This clonotype originated in a woman under 30 who had recovered from COVID-19. The chain's CDR3 is CASSNRRRDEQYF. Written as DNA, the CDR3 is TGTGCCAGTAGTAATCGCCGGAGGGACGAGCAGTACTTC.